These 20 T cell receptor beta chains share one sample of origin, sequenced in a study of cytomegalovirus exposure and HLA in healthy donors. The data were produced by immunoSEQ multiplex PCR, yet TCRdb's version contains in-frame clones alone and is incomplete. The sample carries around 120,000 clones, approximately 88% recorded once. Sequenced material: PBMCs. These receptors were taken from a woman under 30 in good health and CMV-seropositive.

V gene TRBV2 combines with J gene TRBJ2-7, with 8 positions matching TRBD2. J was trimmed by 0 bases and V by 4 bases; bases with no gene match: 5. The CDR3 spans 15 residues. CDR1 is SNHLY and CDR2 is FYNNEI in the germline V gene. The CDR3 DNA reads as TGTGCCAGCAGTGTTGATAGCGGGGCCTCCTACGAGCAGTACTTC. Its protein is CASSVDSGASYEQYF.

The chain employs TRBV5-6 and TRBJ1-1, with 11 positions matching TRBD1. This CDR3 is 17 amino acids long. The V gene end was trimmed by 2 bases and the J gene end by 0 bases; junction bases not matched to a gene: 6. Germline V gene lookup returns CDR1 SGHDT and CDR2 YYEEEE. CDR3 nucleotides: TGTGCCAGCAGCTTAGGACAGGGGGCCCTCGTGAACACTGAAGCTTTCTTT. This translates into CASSLGQGALVNTEAFF.

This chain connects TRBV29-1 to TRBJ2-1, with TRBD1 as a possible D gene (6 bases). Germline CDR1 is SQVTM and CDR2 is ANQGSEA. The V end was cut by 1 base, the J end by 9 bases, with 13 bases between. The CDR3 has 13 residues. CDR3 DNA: TGCAGCGTTGAAGGGCAGGGACAAGGTGAGCAGTTCTTC. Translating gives CSVEGQGQGEQFF.

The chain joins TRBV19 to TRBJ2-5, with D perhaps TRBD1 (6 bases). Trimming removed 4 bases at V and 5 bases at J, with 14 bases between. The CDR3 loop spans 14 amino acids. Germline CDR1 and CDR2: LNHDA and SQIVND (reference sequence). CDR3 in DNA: TGTGCCAGTAGTAAGGGGGACAAGAGGGAGACCCAGTACTTC. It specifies CASSKGDKRETQYF.

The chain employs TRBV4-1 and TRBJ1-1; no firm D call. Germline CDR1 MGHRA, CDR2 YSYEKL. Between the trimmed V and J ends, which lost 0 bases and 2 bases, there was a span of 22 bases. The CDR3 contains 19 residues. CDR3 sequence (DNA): TGCGCCAGCAGCCAAGATCCCCTAAAGTTCCTCTCCATCAACACTGAAGCTTTCTTT. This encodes CASSQDPLKFLSINTEAFF.

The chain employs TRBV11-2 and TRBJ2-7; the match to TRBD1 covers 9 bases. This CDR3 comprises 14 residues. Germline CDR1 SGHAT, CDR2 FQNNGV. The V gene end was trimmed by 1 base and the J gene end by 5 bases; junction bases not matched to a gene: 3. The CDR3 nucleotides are TGTGCCAGCAGCTTAGGGACAGGGGTCCACGAGCAGTACTTC. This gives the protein CASSLGTGVHEQYF.

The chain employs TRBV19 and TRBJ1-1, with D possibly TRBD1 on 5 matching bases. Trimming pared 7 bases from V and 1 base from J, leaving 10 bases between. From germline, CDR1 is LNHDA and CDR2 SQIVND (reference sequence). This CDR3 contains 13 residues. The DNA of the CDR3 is TGTGCCAGTAAGGAGGGGCGGAACACTGAAGCTTTCTTT. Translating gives CASKEGRNTEAFF.

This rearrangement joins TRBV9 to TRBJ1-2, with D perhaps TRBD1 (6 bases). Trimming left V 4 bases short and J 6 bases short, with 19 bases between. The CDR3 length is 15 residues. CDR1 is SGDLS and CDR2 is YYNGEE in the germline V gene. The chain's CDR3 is CASSYLDFQGNGYTF. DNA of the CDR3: TGTGCCAGCAGCTACCTTGATTTTCAGGGGAATGGCTACACCTTC.

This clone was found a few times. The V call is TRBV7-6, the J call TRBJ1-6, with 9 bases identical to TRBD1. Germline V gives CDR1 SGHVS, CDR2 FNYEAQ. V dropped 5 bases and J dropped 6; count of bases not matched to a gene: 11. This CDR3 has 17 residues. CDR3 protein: CASSGTGTGRFNSPLHF. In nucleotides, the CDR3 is TGTGCCAGCAGCGGCACCGGGACAGGGCGTTTTAATTCACCCCTCCACTTT.

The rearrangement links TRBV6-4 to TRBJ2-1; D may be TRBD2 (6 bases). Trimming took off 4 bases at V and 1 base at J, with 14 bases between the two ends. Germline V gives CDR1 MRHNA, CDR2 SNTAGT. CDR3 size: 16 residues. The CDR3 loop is CASSGISGRSYNEQFF. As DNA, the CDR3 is TGTGCCAGCAGTGGTATCAGCGGGCGGTCCTACAATGAGCAGTTCTTC.

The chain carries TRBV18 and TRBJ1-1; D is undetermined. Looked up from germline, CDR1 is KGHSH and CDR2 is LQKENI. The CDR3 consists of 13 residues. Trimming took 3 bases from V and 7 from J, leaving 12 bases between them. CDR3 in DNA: TGTGCCAGCTCACCCACGGCGGGGTTTGAAGCTTTCTTT. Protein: CASSPTAGFEAFF.

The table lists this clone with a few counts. This CDR3 reads CASIQGRGRDSPLHF. The DNA for the CDR3 is TGTGCCAGCATCCAAGGGAGGGGAAGGGATTCACCCCTCCACTTT. The chain carries TRBV2 and TRBJ1-6, with D possibly TRBD1 on 5 matching bases. CDR1 and CDR2 from the germline V gene are SNHLY and FYNNEI. This CDR3 spans 15 amino acids. The V and J ends lost 7 bases and 8 bases respectively, with 18 bases between them.

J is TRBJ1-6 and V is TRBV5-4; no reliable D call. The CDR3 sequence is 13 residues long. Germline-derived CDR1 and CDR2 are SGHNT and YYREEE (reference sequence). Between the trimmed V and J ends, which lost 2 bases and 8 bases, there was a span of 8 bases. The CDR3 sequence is CASSFRGDSPLHF. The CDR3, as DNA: TGTGCCAGCAGCTTTCGCGGGGATTCACCCCTCCACTTT.

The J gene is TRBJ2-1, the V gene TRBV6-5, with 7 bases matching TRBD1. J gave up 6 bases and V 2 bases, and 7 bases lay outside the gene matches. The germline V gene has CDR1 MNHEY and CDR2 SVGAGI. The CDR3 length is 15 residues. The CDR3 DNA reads TGTGCCAGCAGTTACCTCCCGGGACAGATCAATGAGCAGTTCTTC. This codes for CASSYLPGQINEQFF.

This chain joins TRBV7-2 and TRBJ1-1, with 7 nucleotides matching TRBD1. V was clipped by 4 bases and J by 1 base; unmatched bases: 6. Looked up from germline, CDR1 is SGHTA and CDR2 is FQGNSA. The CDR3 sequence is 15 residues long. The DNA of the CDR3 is TGTGCCAGCAGCTCCGAGACAGGGAGGAACACTGAAGCTTTCTTT. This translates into CASSSETGRNTEAFF. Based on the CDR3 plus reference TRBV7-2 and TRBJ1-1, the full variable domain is GAGVSQSPSNKVTEKGKDVELRCDPISGHTALYWYRQSLGQGLEFLIYFQGNSAPDKSGLPSDRFSAERTGGSVSTLTIQRTQQEDSAVYLCASSSETGRNTEAFFGQGTRLTVV.

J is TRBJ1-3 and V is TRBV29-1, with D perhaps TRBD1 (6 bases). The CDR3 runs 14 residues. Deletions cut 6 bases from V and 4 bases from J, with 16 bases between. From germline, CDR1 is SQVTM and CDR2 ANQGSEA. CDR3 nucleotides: TGCAGCGTCGTTTTCAGGGGCACAGGAAACACCATATATTTT. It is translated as CSVVFRGTGNTIYF.

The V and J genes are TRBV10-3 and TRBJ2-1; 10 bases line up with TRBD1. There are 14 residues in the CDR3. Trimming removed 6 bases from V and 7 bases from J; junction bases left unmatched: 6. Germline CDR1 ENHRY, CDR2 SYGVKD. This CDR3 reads CAIRAGTGDNEQFF. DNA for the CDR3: TGTGCCATCAGAGCCGGGACAGGGGATAATGAGCAGTTCTTC.

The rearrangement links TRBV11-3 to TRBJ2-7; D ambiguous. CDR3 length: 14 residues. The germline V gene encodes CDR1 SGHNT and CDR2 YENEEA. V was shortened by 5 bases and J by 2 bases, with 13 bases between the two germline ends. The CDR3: CASSVLELPYEQYF. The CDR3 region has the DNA TGTGCCAGCAGCGTCCTAGAACTCCCCTACGAGCAGTACTTC.

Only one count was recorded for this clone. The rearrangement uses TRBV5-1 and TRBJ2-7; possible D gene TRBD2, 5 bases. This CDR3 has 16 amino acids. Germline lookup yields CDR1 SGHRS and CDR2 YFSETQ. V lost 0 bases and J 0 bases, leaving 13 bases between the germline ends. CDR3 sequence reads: CASSLATGLSSYEQYF. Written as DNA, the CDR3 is TGCGCCAGCAGCTTGGCGACTGGACTCAGCTCCTACGAGCAGTACTTC.

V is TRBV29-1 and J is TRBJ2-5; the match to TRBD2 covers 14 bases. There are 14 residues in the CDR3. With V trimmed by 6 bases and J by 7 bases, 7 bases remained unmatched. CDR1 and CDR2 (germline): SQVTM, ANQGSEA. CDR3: CSVRLAGGPGTQYF. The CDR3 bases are TGCAGCGTCAGACTAGCGGGAGGGCCGGGGACCCAGTACTTC.